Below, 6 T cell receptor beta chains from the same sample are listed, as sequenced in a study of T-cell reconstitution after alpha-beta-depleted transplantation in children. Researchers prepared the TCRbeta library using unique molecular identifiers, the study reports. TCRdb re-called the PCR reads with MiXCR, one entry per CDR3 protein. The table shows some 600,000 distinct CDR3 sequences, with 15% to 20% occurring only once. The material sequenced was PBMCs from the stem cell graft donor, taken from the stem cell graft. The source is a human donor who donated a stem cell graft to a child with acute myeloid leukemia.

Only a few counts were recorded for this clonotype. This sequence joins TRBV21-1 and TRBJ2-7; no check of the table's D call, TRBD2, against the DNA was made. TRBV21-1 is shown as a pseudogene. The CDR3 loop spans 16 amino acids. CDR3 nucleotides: TGTGCCAGCAGCAAAGTGGGACTACCTTGCTCCTACGAGCAGTACGTC. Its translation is CASSKVGLPCSYEQYV.

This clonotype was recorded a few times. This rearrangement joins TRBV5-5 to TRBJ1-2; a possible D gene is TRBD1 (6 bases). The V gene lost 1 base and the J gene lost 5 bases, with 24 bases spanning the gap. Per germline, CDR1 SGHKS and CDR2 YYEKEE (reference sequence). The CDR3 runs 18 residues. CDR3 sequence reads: CASSLQGGSRGAFYGYTF. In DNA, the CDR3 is TGTGCCAGCAGCTTGCAAGGAGGGAGCAGGGGCGCCTTTTATGGCTACACCTTC.

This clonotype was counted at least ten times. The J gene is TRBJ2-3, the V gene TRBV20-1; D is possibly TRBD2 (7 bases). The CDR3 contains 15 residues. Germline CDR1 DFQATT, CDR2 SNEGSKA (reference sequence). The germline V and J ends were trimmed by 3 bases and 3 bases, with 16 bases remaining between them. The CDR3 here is CSARARGAVTDTQYF. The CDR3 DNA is TGCAGTGCTAGGGCCCGGGGGGCTGTAACAGATACGCAGTATTTT.

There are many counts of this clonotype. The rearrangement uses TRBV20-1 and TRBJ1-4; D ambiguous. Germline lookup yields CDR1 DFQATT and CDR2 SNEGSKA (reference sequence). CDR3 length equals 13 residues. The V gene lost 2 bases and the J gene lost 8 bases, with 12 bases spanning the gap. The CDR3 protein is CSARLTGSEKLFF. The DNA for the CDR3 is TGCAGTGCTAGACTCACCGGAAGCGAAAAACTGTTTTTT.

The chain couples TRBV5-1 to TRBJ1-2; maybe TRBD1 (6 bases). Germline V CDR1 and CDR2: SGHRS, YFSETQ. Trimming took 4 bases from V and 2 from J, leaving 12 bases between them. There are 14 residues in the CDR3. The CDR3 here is CASSLQGKNYGYTF. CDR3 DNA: TGCGCCAGCAGCCTACAGGGAAAAAACTATGGCTACACCTTC.

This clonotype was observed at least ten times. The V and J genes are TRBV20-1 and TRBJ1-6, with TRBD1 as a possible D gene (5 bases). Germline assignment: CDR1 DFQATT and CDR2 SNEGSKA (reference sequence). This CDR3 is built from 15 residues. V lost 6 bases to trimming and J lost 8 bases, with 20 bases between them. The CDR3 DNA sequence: TGCAGTGCCCCCTTCAGGGCCAGCTTGGATTCACCCCTCCACTTT. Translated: CSAPFRASLDSPLHF.